A single sample gave rise to the 19 T cell receptor beta chains below, sequenced in a study of CD4 T cells in relation to SARS-CoV-2 and coronaviruses. The unexposed donors gave CD4+ T cells in about 2010-2019, prior to COVID-19. The cells were cultured for approximately ten days before CD4+ T cells were isolated. Their specific antigens are unknown. Generated by immunoSEQ multiplex PCR, the TCRdb table keeps only in-frame clones and is missing some. This table holds about 15,000 clones, approximately 80% found once. Material for sequencing was CD4+ T cells from PBMCs, cultured in vitro. The source is a human donor in good health.

CDR3 coding DNA: TGCGCCAGCAGCTTGGTCCGAACTAGCGGGAGGGGTAGCTCCTACAATGAGCAGTTCTTC. Translating it yields CASSLVRTSGRGSSYNEQFF. The chain is built from TRBV5-1 and TRBJ2-1; the match to TRBD2 covers 13 bases. The ends lost 0 bases at V and 0 bases at J; junction bases unmatched: 9. The CDR3 sequence is 20 residues long. Per the germline V gene, CDR1 is SGHRS and CDR2 is YFSETQ.

This clone was counted a few times. CDR3 sequence (DNA): TGCGCCAGCAGGAGAGGGGTCAGCACAGATACGCAGTATTTT. Translation: CASRRGVSTDTQYF. The chain recombines TRBV10-2 with TRBJ2-3; the D call may be TRBD1 or TRBD2 (5 bases each). Trimming pared 6 bases from V and 0 bases from J, leaving 10 bases between. Germline V lookup: CDR1 WSHSY, CDR2 SAAADI. This CDR3 region has 14 residues.

The chain is built from TRBV27 and TRBJ1-2; D is perhaps TRBD1 (6 bases). V was trimmed by 9 bases and J by 4 bases, leaving 12 bases between them. The germline CDR1 and CDR2 sequences are MNHEY and SMNVEV (reference sequence). This CDR3 is built from 12 residues. CDR3 sequence: CARQGEGYGYTF. The CDR3, as DNA: TGTGCCAGACAGGGAGAAGGCTATGGCTACACCTTC.

The chain couples TRBV6-5 to TRBJ1-1, with no clear D. The CDR3 consists of 14 residues. CDR1 and CDR2 (germline): MNHEY, SVGAGI. Trimming pared 2 bases from V and 3 bases from J, leaving 10 bases between. CDR3 residues: CASSYARYHTEAFF. The CDR3 DNA reads as TGTGCCAGCAGTTACGCCAGGTACCACACTGAAGCTTTCTTT.

The genes are TRBV5-4 and TRBJ2-7; 7 bases are shared with TRBD2. Germline CDR1 reads SGHNT; CDR2 reads YYREEE (reference sequence). The J segment lost 2 bases and the V segment lost 4 bases, leaving 9 bases of the junction unmatched. This CDR3 is 15 amino acids long. The CDR3 reads CASSAQEAGPYEQYF. The CDR3 DNA reads as TGTGCCAGCAGCGCCCAGGAAGCGGGACCCTACGAGCAGTACTTC. Full variable domain (rest looked up from reference TRBV5-4 and TRBJ2-7): ETGVTQSPTHLIKTRGQQVTLRCSSQSGHNTVSWYQQALGQGPQFIFQYYREEENGRGNFPPRFSGLQFPNYSSELNVNALELDDSALYLCASSAQEAGPYEQYFGPGTRLTVT.

The genes are TRBV6-4 and TRBJ2-5; 7 nucleotides match TRBD2. Germline CDR1 and CDR2: MRHNA and SNTAGT. This CDR3 is built from 15 residues. The ends lost 0 bases at V and 2 bases at J; junction bases unmatched: 3. CDR3 residues: CASSDSTSAQETQYF. The CDR3 nucleotides read TGTGCCAGCAGTGACTCAACTAGCGCACAAGAGACCCAGTACTTC.

The chain combines TRBV7-9 with TRBJ2-1, with TRBD2 as a possible D gene (5 bases). CDR3 length: 13 amino acids. Trimming shortened V by 4 bases and J by 12 bases, and 16 bases separated the two germline ends. Germline V gene sequence: CDR1 SEHNR, CDR2 FQNEAQ (reference sequence). CDR3 sequence (DNA): TGTGCCAGCAGCTCGGAAGGCCGGGGTAGGCAGTTCTTC. It specifies CASSSEGRGRQFF.

V and J are TRBV6-5 and TRBJ2-5, with 11 bases identical to TRBD2. Trimming cost V 5 bases and J 5 bases; bases outside gene matches: 4. The CDR3 totals 14 residues. CDR1 MNHEY and CDR2 SVGAGI come from the germline V gene. This CDR3 is CASSPGLAAETQYF. CDR3 DNA sequence: TGTGCCAGCAGTCCGGGACTAGCGGCTGAGACCCAGTACTTC.

The table lists this clone with a few counts. V and J are TRBV6-6 and TRBJ1-4; possibly TRBD1 for D (5 bases). V dropped 6 bases and J dropped 9 bases, with 35 bases sitting between them. The CDR3 runs 20 residues. Germline V lookup: CDR1 MNHNY, CDR2 SVGAGI (reference sequence). The CDR3 DNA follows: TGTGCCAGCAGCCAAGGGGCAGGTTTTACACCCGAACGCCGAAGACAAAAACTGTTTTTT. It specifies CASSQGAGFTPERRRQKLFF.

V usage is TRBV6-2 or TRBV6-3 and J usage is TRBJ2-4; perhaps D is TRBD1 or TRBD2 (5 bases each). V lost 5 bases to trimming and J lost 13 bases, with 15 bases between them. CDR3 size: 12 residues. The V gene's germline CDR1 is MNHEY and CDR2 SVGEGT. The CDR3 DNA reads as TGTGCCAGCAGTGCGACCGGGACCCTGCAGTACTTC. This sequence encodes CASSATGTLQYF.

This clone turned up a few times. This rearrangement joins TRBV9 to TRBJ2-3; TRBD2 matches 11 bases. There are 19 residues in the CDR3. The V segment lost 0 bases and the J segment 0 bases; nucleotides outside the gene matches: 9. The germline V gene encodes CDR1 SGDLS and CDR2 YYNGEE. CDR3 region: CASSVVKLAGASSTDTQYF. The CDR3, as DNA: TGTGCCAGCAGCGTAGTTAAACTAGCGGGGGCCTCTAGCACAGATACGCAGTATTTT.

This chain connects TRBV18 to TRBJ2-1; unclear D gene. From germline, CDR1 is KGHSH and CDR2 LQKENI. This CDR3 is 14 amino acids long. V was cut by 0 bases and J by 0 bases, with 3 bases left in between. Written as DNA, the CDR3 is TGTGCCAGCTCACCACCCTCCTCCTACAATGAGCAGTTCTTC. The encoded protein is CASSPPSSYNEQFF.

The chain combines TRBV5-1 with TRBJ1-5; D gene unclear. V lost 4 bases, J lost 1 base, and 9 bases lay in between. Per the germline V gene, CDR1 is SGHRS and CDR2 is YFSETQ. This CDR3 has 14 amino acids. CDR3 bases: TGCGCCAGCAGCGAGGGTGGCAGCAATCAGCCCCAGCATTTT. This gives the protein CASSEGGSNQPQHF.

V and J are TRBV6-6 and TRBJ2-5; no firm D call. Trimming cost V 2 bases and J 2 bases, with 6 bases left between them. The CDR3 covers 13 residues. CDR1 and CDR2 from the germline V gene are MNHNY and SVGAGI (reference sequence). CDR3 in DNA: TGTGCCAGCAGTTACAACTTTCAAGAGACCCAGTACTTC. As protein: CASSYNFQETQYF.

This chain links TRBV6-6 with TRBJ1-2; no clear D gene. Between the trimmed V and J ends, which lost 2 bases and 7 bases, there was a span of 5 bases. CDR3 length: 11 residues. Germline V gene lookup returns CDR1 MNHNY and CDR2 SVGAGI (reference sequence). DNA of the CDR3: TGTGCCAGCAGTTACGAGGGTGGCTACACCTTC. This translates into CASSYEGGYTF.

The gene calls are TRBV19 and TRBJ2-5, with D tentatively TRBD2 (6 bases). The CDR3 is 14 residues long. The germline V and J ends were trimmed by 5 bases and 2 bases, with 12 bases remaining between them. Germline V gene lookup returns CDR1 LNHDA and CDR2 SQIVND (reference sequence). The CDR3 DNA sequence: TGTGCCAGTAGTGCCGGGACTTTGCAAGAGACCCAGTACTTC. Translated, it gives CASSAGTLQETQYF.

This clone appeared a few times. The chain employs TRBV4-3 and TRBJ1-2, with TRBD1 as a possible D gene (5 bases). The CDR3 totals 15 residues. The V and J ends lost 0 bases and 0 bases respectively, with 8 bases between them. CDR1 and CDR2 from the germline V gene are LGHNA and YSLEER. CDR3 nucleotides: TGCGCCAGCAGCCAAGATCGGGGGACTAACTATGGCTACACCTTC. It is translated as CASSQDRGTNYGYTF.

V is TRBV6-2 or TRBV6-3 and J is TRBJ2-3; 11 bases fit TRBD2. Germline-derived CDR1 and CDR2 are MNHEY and SVGEGT. This CDR3 is 16 amino acids long. The ends lost 6 bases at V and 2 bases at J; junction bases unmatched: 7. The CDR3 region is CASSSGTSGLTDTQYF. CDR3 coding DNA: TGTGCCAGCAGCTCCGGGACTAGCGGACTCACAGATACGCAGTATTTT.

This chain connects TRBV7-8 to TRBJ2-1; TRBD2 matches 10 bases. Germline lookup yields CDR1 SGHVS and CDR2 FQNEAQ. Losses at the gene ends were 5 bases for V and 5 bases for J; bases not matched to a gene: 6. The CDR3 covers 15 residues. Here the CDR3 DNA reads TGTGCCAGCAGCCTTAGCGGGGGGAGCCACAATGAGCAGTTCTTC. It codes for CASSLSGGSHNEQFF.